The next 30 T cell receptor beta chains were all read from a single sample in a study of T cell repertoires in cytomegalovirus infection (dated by TCRdb to the late 2010s). These reads were obtained on an Illumina HiSeq 1500. Starting from the raw public reads, TCRdb applied fastp trimming at Q25, assembled clones with MiXCR and retained in-frame beta chains. For every CDR3 protein sequence, its rows merge into one entry that carries the most common genes and DNA. This sample has nearly 550,000 distinct CDR3 sequences in its table, and approximately 15% of those were observed once. 20% to 30% of the sample belongs to the ten largest clones. What was sequenced was CD8+ T cells from PBMCs. The source of these receptors is a human donor in good health (CMV status not recorded). Some clones in this sample may be carry-over from other donors' samples.

This clonotype was seen repeatedly, ten times or more. DNA for the CDR3: TGTGCTAGTGGCTGGACAGGGAGCTCCTACAATGAGCAGTTCTTC. Encoded protein: CASGWTGSSYNEQFF. The chain carries TRBV12-5 and TRBJ2-1, with 8 positions matching TRBD1. Trimming cost V 6 bases and J 0 bases; bases outside gene matches: 4. CDR3 length equals 15 residues. Germline CDR1 LGHNT, CDR2 FRNRAP.

This sequence joins TRBV12-3 or TRBV12-4 and TRBJ1-2; TRBD1 is a possible D gene (5 bases). This CDR3 region has 16 residues. Trimming took 7 bases from V and 6 from J, leaving 24 bases between them. In DNA form, the CDR3 reads TGTGCCAGCACCTCCAAGGGGCAGTCGATGAGGGATGGCTACACCTTC. Protein product: CASTSKGQSMRDGYTF.

In this sample, this clonotype turned up many times. The chain couples TRBV4-1 to TRBJ2-1; 8 positions match TRBD2. The trim removed 0 bases at V and 10 bases at J, leaving 8 bases unmatched. The CDR3 length is 15 residues. The germline V gene encodes CDR1 MGHRA and CDR2 YSYEKL. Written as DNA, the CDR3 is TGCGCCAGCAGCCAAGAGGCCCGGGGGGGGGTAGAGCAGTTCTTC. Protein product: CASSQEARGGVEQFF.

This clonotype was picked up many times. CDR3 in DNA: TGTGCCAGCAGCACCCCTCTTGGCTCCTACAATGAGCAGTTCTTC. Its translation is CASSTPLGSYNEQFF. V is TRBV7-9 and J is TRBJ2-1; D not resolved. Germline CDR1 and CDR2: SEHNR and FQNEAQ (reference sequence). Trimming left V 5 bases short and J 0 bases short, with 11 bases between. The CDR3 spans 15 residues. The full variable domain, in which reference TRBV7-9 and TRBJ2-1 provide the parts outside the CDR3, is DTGVSQNPRHKITKRGQNVTFRCDPISEHNRLYWYRQTLGQGPEFLTYFQNEAQLEKSRLLSDRFSAERPKGSFSTLEIQRTEQGDSAMYLCASSTPLGSYNEQFFGPGTRLTVL.

This clonotype was counted ten times or more. The chain links TRBV6-5 to TRBJ1-2, with a tentative D call TRBD1 (6 bases). Germline lookup yields CDR1 MNHEY and CDR2 SVGAGI. V was shortened by 2 bases and J by 4 bases, with 8 bases between the two germline ends. This CDR3 has 13 amino acids. In DNA form, the CDR3 reads TGTGCCAGCAGTTACACACAGGGCTATGGCTACACCTTC. Translation gives CASSYTQGYGYTF.

This clonotype was recorded many times. The chain has TRBV6-1 and TRBJ2-5, with TRBD2 identical over 7 bases. The germline CDR1 and CDR2 sequences are MNHNS and SASEGT. There are 15 residues in the CDR3. With V trimmed by 6 bases and J by 2 bases, 9 bases remained unmatched. CDR3 sequence: CASRVQASGQETQYF. CDR3 DNA: TGTGCCAGCAGAGTACAAGCTAGCGGACAAGAGACCCAGTACTTC.

The gene calls are TRBV6-6 and TRBJ2-3; TRBD1 might be the D (6 bases). The CDR3 extends over 16 amino acids. Germline values: CDR1 MNHNY, CDR2 SVGAGI (reference sequence). The CDR3 region is CSGSPRRGNPTDTQYF. CDR3 nucleotides: TGTTCCGGCAGTCCCCGCAGGGGCAACCCCACAGATACGCAGTATTTT.

This rearrangement joins TRBV19 to TRBJ1-1; possible D gene TRBD1, 5 bases. CDR3 length: 15 residues. CDR1 and CDR2 (germline): LNHDA, SQIVND (reference sequence). Trimming removed 3 bases from V and 0 bases from J, with 11 bases in between. CDR3 in amino acids: CASSIAPQVNTEAFF. CDR3 in DNA: TGTGCCAGTAGTATCGCCCCACAGGTGAACACTGAAGCTTTCTTT.

This rearrangement joins TRBV25-1 to TRBJ2-6, with 8 bases identical to TRBD1. The CDR3 loop spans 18 amino acids. V shed 4 bases and J 2 bases; nucleotides not matched to a gene: 10. Germline V gene data show CDR1 as MGHDK and CDR2 as SYGVNS. CDR3 in DNA: TGTGCCAGCAGTGGCCCCATCGGACAGGGAACTGGGGCCAACGTCCTGACTTTC. Protein product: CASSGPIGQGTGANVLTF.

This clonotype was observed at least ten times. The chain links TRBV2 to TRBJ2-1; TRBD2 matches at 8 bases. Trimming cost V 11 bases and J 9 bases; bases outside gene matches: 12. Per the germline V gene, CDR1 is SNHLY and CDR2 is FYNNEI. CDR3 length equals 13 residues. The CDR3 loop reads CAGGTSSPIEQFF. The CDR3 region has the DNA TGTGCCGGGGGGACTAGTAGTCCAATTGAGCAGTTCTTC.

This clonotype has ten or more counts. This chain connects TRBV27 to TRBJ2-7; a weak D match, TRBD2 (7 bases). Germline CDR1 MNHEY, CDR2 SMNVEV (reference sequence). The CDR3 is 15 amino acids. V lost 5 bases to trimming and J lost 3 bases, with 17 bases between them. The chain's CDR3 is CASSRAPGGLYEQYF. As DNA, the CDR3 is TGTGCCAGCAGTAGGGCCCCGGGGGGCCTCTACGAGCAGTACTTC.

At least ten counts were recorded for this clonotype. One junction end disagrees with the germline gene, perhaps due to a read error. V usage is TRBV7-7 and J usage is TRBJ2-5; 11 bases are shared with TRBD2. Germline CDR1 reads SSHAT; CDR2 reads FNYEAQ (reference sequence). The length of the CDR3 is 15 residues. DNA of the CDR3: TGTGCTAGCAGCCAGGGACTAGCGGCTGAAGAGACCCAGTACTTC. Its protein is CASSQGLAAEETQYF.

This clonotype was seen repeatedly, ten times or more. The J gene is TRBJ2-3, the V gene TRBV7-9; 8 bases are a match to TRBD1. The germline V gene encodes CDR1 SEHNR and CDR2 FQNEAQ (reference sequence). The CDR3 is 14 amino acids. V was pared by 6 bases and J by 5 bases, with 7 bases of the junction left unmatched. The CDR3 loop reads CASSSSTGGDTQYF. CDR3 in DNA: TGTGCCAGCAGTTCCTCTACAGGGGGAGATACGCAGTATTTT.

This clonotype was detected ten times or more. J is TRBJ1-2 and V is TRBV7-8; D gene uncertain. Per the germline V gene, CDR1 is SGHVS and CDR2 is FQNEAQ. This CDR3 has 10 amino acids. Trimming pared 10 bases from V and 4 bases from J, leaving 7 bases between. The CDR3 DNA reads as TGTGCCACCCATTCCTATGGCTACACCTTC. Its protein is CATHSYGYTF.

This clonotype was picked up many times. The chain has TRBV11-2 and TRBJ2-5; 7 bases agree with TRBD1. Unmatched junction bases numbered 4, after V lost 0 bases and J lost 0 bases. This CDR3 has 16 residues. Germline CDR1 reads SGHAT; CDR2 reads FQNNGV. The CDR3: CASSLDLTGDQETQYF. As DNA, the CDR3 is TGTGCCAGCAGCTTAGATCTAACAGGGGACCAAGAGACCCAGTACTTC.

Ten or more counts support this clonotype. The V gene is TRBV6-1, the J gene TRBJ2-7, with D possibly matching TRBD2 (6 bases). V was cut by 5 bases and J by 3 bases, with 14 bases left in between. CDR1 MNHNS and CDR2 SASEGT come from the germline V gene. CDR3 length: 14 amino acids. The CDR3 here is CASSQFVGGYEQYF. DNA for the CDR3: TGTGCCAGCAGTCAATTCGTGGGGGGCTACGAGCAGTACTTC.

A word on this clonotype: A much larger clonotype is one base distant, so this may be a read error. Lacking the conserved final phenylalanine or tryptophan, this CDR3 likely reflects a read error. The V gene is TRBV4-1, the J gene TRBJ2-1, with 9 nucleotides matching TRBD2. J gave up 8 bases and V 1 base, and 0 bases lay outside the gene matches. CDR1 is MGHRA, CDR2 YSYEKL, per germline. This CDR3 is 13 amino acids long. The CDR3 DNA reads as TGCGCCAGCAGCCAAGGACTAGCGGATGAGCAGTTCTTA. Translation gives CASSQGLADEQFL.

This chain joins TRBV5-6 and TRBJ1-5; D uncertain. Trimming left V 0 bases short and J 4 bases short, with 23 bases between. Germline assignment: CDR1 SGHDT and CDR2 YYEEEE. CDR3 length: 19 amino acids. The CDR3 DNA reads as TGTGCCAGCAGCTTGGCCAGAGGTTTCGATTCAGCAGTTAATCAGCCCCAGCATTTT. Encoded protein: CASSLARGFDSAVNQPQHF.

The sample holds many counts of this clonotype. The genes are TRBV27 and TRBJ2-7; 11 bases agree with TRBD1. Germline V gene data show CDR1 as MNHEY and CDR2 as SMNVEV (reference sequence). CDR3 size: 14 residues. The trim removed 5 bases at V and 7 bases at J, leaving 7 bases unmatched. CDR3 protein: CASSPRTGGEEQYF. Written as DNA, the CDR3 is TGTGCCAGCAGTCCGCGGACAGGGGGCGAGGAGCAGTACTTC.

CDR3 nucleotides: TGTGCCAGTAGTATCCGATTGGTCCCCTCCGAGCAGTACTTC. Protein sequence: CASSIRLVPSEQYF. The chain joins TRBV19 to TRBJ2-7; D uncertain. The CDR3 extends over 14 amino acids. CDR1 is LNHDA, CDR2 SQIVND, per germline (reference sequence). V was cut by 3 bases and J by 6 bases, with 15 bases left in between.

In this sample, this clonotype turned up many times. At one end the junction does not follow the germline gene, possibly because of a read error. This chain joins TRBV5-1 and TRBJ2-7, with D hard to call. CDR1 and CDR2 from the germline V gene are SGHRS and YFSETQ. The CDR3 length is 11 residues. The CDR3 region has the DNA TGTGCCAGCAGCTTAGGCCAAGAGCAGTACTTC. Residues: CASSLGQEQYF.

This clonotype was found many times. The chain couples TRBV6-2 or TRBV6-3 to TRBJ1-4; D uncertain. The V and J ends lost 2 bases and 0 bases respectively, with 7 bases between them. CDR1 is MNHEY, CDR2 SVGEGT, per germline. The CDR3 covers 15 residues. The CDR3 DNA follows: TGTGCCAGCAGTTACACGACTCCAACTAATGAAAAACTGTTTTTT. This encodes CASSYTTPTNEKLFF.

On this clonotype: A junction boundary mismatches the germline segment, possibly from a read error. The V call is TRBV27, the J call TRBJ2-1; 10 bases agree with TRBD2. CDR1 and CDR2 from the germline V gene are MNHEY and SMNVEV (reference sequence). There are 17 residues in the CDR3. The CDR3: CTSSSPKLAGYYNEQFF. CDR3 bases: TGTACCAGCAGTTCCCCAAAACTAGCGGGGTACTACAATGAGCAGTTCTTC.

Remarks on this clonotype: This may come from a read error, since a much larger clone is one base off. The chain carries TRBV12-3 or TRBV12-4 and TRBJ2-5, with D unresolved. CDR3 size: 13 residues. DNA of the CDR3: TGTGTCAGCAGTTTGAGGCGCTTCGAGACCCAGTACTTC. The encoded protein is CVSSLRRFETQYF.

Of note for this clonotype: A much more abundant neighbour one base away suggests this may be a read error. The chain joins TRBV7-2 to TRBJ2-3; no reliable D call. Germline V lookup: CDR1 SGHTA, CDR2 FQGNSA. The CDR3 length is 16 residues. V was trimmed by 2 bases and J by 0 bases, leaving 12 bases between them. The chain's CDR3 is CTSSLSIVSSTDTQYF. CDR3 nucleotide sequence: TGTACCAGCAGCTTATCTATAGTATCTAGCACAGATACGCAGTATTTT.

This clonotype was observed many times. The chain employs TRBV28 and TRBJ1-2; possible D gene TRBD1, 6 bases. The CDR3 runs 15 residues. The V and J ends lost 3 bases and 4 bases respectively, with 15 bases between them. Germline V CDR1 and CDR2: MDHEN, SYDVKM. The CDR3 DNA follows: TGTGCCAGCAGTTTCGGGGGCTTACGGATCTATGGCTACACCTTC. Its translation: CASSFGGLRIYGYTF.

This clonotype was seen at least ten times. The chain uses TRBV6-1 and TRBJ1-5; 7 bases map to TRBD1. CDR3 length: 16 amino acids. Germline V CDR1 and CDR2: MNHNS, SASEGT. The trim removed 6 bases at V and 1 base at J, leaving 9 bases unmatched. The CDR3 bases are TGTGCCAGCAGCACAACAGGGGCACAAAGCAATCAGCCCCAGCATTTT. It codes for CASSTTGAQSNQPQHF.

Of note for this clonotype: Its ends do not fully match the called genes, so a read error is possible. This chain uses TRBV27 with TRBJ2-1; possible D gene TRBD1, 8 bases. This CDR3 is 14 amino acids long. The germline gives CDR1 MNHEY, CDR2 SMNVEV (reference sequence). The CDR3 region is CASSPHRGGDEQLF. In DNA form, the CDR3 reads TGTGCCAGCAGTCCCCACAGGGGGGGGGATGAGCAGTTATTC.

This clonotype was seen only a few times. The V call is TRBV27, the J call TRBJ2-7, with TRBD1 identical over 7 bases. Germline V gene sequence: CDR1 MNHEY, CDR2 SMNVEV (reference sequence). Trimming cost V 4 bases and J 5 bases; bases outside gene matches: 11. The CDR3 sequence is 15 residues long. The DNA for the CDR3 is TGTGCCAGCAGTTCCGAGGCAGGGGGAGTCCACGAGCAGTACTTC. Amino acid sequence: CASSSEAGGVHEQYF.

This clonotype occurred many times. The chain combines TRBV7-9 with TRBJ1-1, with 8 positions matching TRBD1. This CDR3 comprises 17 residues. Germline V gene sequence: CDR1 SEHNR, CDR2 FQNEAQ (reference sequence). Unmatched junction bases numbered 16, after V lost 7 bases and J lost 3 bases. The CDR3 coding sequence is TGTGCCAGCACTGGTCTCCAGGGGGCAAAAGAGGACACTGAAGCTTTCTTT. Protein: CASTGLQGAKEDTEAFF. Full variable domain (missing parts from reference TRBV7-9 and TRBJ1-1): DTGVSQNPRHKITKRGQNVTFRCDPISEHNRLYWYRQTLGQGPEFLTYFQNEAQLEKSRLLSDRFSAERPKGSFSTLEIQRTEQGDSAMYLCASTGLQGAKEDTEAFFGQGTRLTVV.